One T cell receptor beta chain is described in this entry. This specimen belongs to a study of technical replicates of blood from a handful of donors. The data were produced by immunoSEQ multiplex PCR, yet TCRdb's version contains in-frame clones alone and is incomplete. The table shows roughly 45,000 clones, with 90% to 95% occurring only once. CDR3 length: 17 residues. Germline values: CDR1 SGHRS, CDR2 YFSETQ. With 0 bases clipped from V and 1 base from J, the junction kept 6 bases outside the gene matches. This receptor was identified in a human donor in good health. Some clones in this sample may be carry-over from other donors' samples. The chain couples TRBV5-1 to TRBJ1-1; 10 bases align to TRBD1. Sequenced input: PBMCs. The CDR3 DNA is TGCGCCAGCAGCTTGGGGTCGACAGGGGGCGGGAACACTGAAGCTTTCTTT. It translates to CASSLGSTGGGNTEAFF.